The rows below give T cell receptor beta chains drawn from one sample of a study of cytomegalovirus exposure and HLA in healthy donors. Repertoires were generated with immunoSEQ multiplex PCR, while TCRdb's copy carries only in-frame clones and drops some. The sample contains under 400,000 clones, roughly 88% of which appear only once. The sequenced sample was PBMCs. The receptors shown here come from a woman aged 18-29 years in good health and CMV-seronegative. CDR3s include the opening cysteine and the closing phenylalanine or tryptophan. A D gene is named only where the DNA matches it firmly. Only some rows state a clone size, as once, few, many or a class for expanded clones.

TRBD2	many	TRBV15	TRBJ2-3	CATSNLGAGGDTQYF	TGTGCCACCAGCAACTTGGGAGCGGGAGGGGATACGCAGTATTTT
TRBD1	.	TRBV28	TRBJ1-1	CASRPQGGEAFF	TGTGCCAGCAGACCCCAGGGGGGAGAAGCTTTCTTT
TRBD1	.	TRBV27	TRBJ2-7	CASSISRDRGLYEQYF	TGTGCCAGCAGTATTTCCCGGGACAGGGGGCTCTACGAGCAGTACTTC
TRBD1	.	TRBV11-2	TRBJ1-4	CASSYWTGGVNEKLFF	TGTGCCAGCAGCTACTGGACAGGAGGGGTGAATGAAAAACTGTTTTTT
.	.	TRBV14	TRBJ1-2	CASSQLSQLYGYTF	TGTGCCAGCAGCCAATTATCACAGCTATATGGCTACACCTTC
.	.	TRBV11-2	TRBJ2-7	CASSLAPGAYEQYF	TGTGCCAGCAGCTTGGCACCTGGTGCCTACGAGCAGTACTTC
.	.	TRBV7-2	TRBJ2-5	CATRLANQETQYF	TGTGCCACCCGGCTAGCCAACCAAGAGACCCAGTACTTC
TRBD2	.	TRBV27	TRBJ2-7	CASSLSPLGSGAYEQYF	TGTGCCAGCAGTTTATCTCCCCTTGGTAGCGGGGCATACGAGCAGTACTTC
TRBD2	.	TRBV29-1	TRBJ2-7	CSVEVSGSLNEQYF	TGCAGCGTTGAAGTCAGCGGGAGTCTCAACGAGCAGTACTTC
.	few	TRBV4-2	TRBJ1-1	CASSQAGEAFF	TGTGCCAGCAGCCAAGCGGGAGAAGCTTTCTTT
.	.	TRBV9	TRBJ1-6	CASSVEGSSYNSPLHF	TGTGCCAGCAGCGTAGAAGGGAGCTCCTATAATTCACCCCTCCACTTT
TRBD2	.	TRBV19	TRBJ2-1	CASSISTSGRATEQFF	TGTGCCAGTAGTATCAGCACTAGCGGGAGGGCAACTGAGCAGTTCTTC
.	.	TRBV2	TRBJ2-7	CASSEQGSNEQYF	TGTGCCAGCAGCGAACAGGGTTCCAACGAGCAGTACTTC
.	.	TRBV5-1	TRBJ1-2	CASSQVPERGYTF	TGCGCCAGCAGCCAGGTCCCGGAAAGGGGCTACACCTTC
TRBD2	.	TRBV5-1	TRBJ2-2	CASSYGGAGTGELFF	TGCGCCAGCAGCTACGGGGGGGCAGGCACCGGGGAGCTGTTTTTT
.	.	TRBV15	TRBJ1-5	CATSRGLGQRNQPQHF	TGTGCCACCAGCAGAGGTTTGGGCCAGCGGAATCAGCCCCAGCATTTT
.	.	TRBV6-1	TRBJ1-2	CASREIEYGYTF	TGTGCCAGCAGAGAAATCGAGTATGGCTACACCTTC
TRBD1	.	TRBV2	TRBJ2-5	CASSPTGVFRETQYF	TGTGCCAGCAGCCCGACAGGGGTGTTTCGGGAGACCCAGTACTTC
TRBD1	.	TRBV5-1	TRBJ2-1	CASSSNLLTGGNEQFF	TGCGCCAGCAGCTCCAACCTCCTGACAGGGGGCAATGAGCAGTTCTTC
.	.	TRBV19	TRBJ1-5	CASSIWTDSNQPQHF	TGTGCCAGTAGTATCTGGACAGATAGCAATCAGCCCCAGCATTTT
.	.	TRBV28	TRBJ2-1	CASSRSVQNNEQFF	TGTGCCAGCAGTCGGAGCGTACAAAACAATGAGCAGTTCTTC
.	.	TRBV10-3	TRBJ2-7	CAISNNRDRYEQYF	TGTGCCATCAGTAATAACAGGGACCGGTACGAGCAGTACTTC
.	.	TRBV11-2	TRBJ2-1	CASSPPPRGDEQFF	TGTGCCAGCAGCCCGCCCCCCAGAGGCGATGAGCAGTTCTTC
TRBD2	.	TRBV30	TRBJ2-5	CAWNVGGGGPQETQYF	TGTGCCTGGAATGTGGGCGGGGGGGGCCCACAAGAGACCCAGTACTTC
TRBD1	few	TRBV2	TRBJ1-2	CASRAGTGLGGYTF	TGTGCCAGCAGGGCCGGGACAGGGTTAGGTGGCTACACCTTC
TRBD1	.	TRBV19	TRBJ2-7	CASSSGQGIGYEQYF	TGTGCCAGTAGTAGTGGACAGGGGATCGGCTACGAGCAGTACTTC
.	.	TRBV30	TRBJ2-5	CAWSVAPETQYF	TGTGCCTGGAGTGTAGCCCCCGAGACCCAGTACTTC
.	.	TRBV2	TRBJ1-1	CASRPSSWNTEAFF	TGTGCCAGCAGACCGTCGAGCTGGAACACTGAAGCTTTCTTT
TRBD2	.	TRBV2	TRBJ2-3	CASSEIGLAAPGDTQYF	TGTGCCAGCAGTGAAATAGGGCTAGCGGCCCCCGGGGATACGCAGTATTTT
.	.	TRBV18	TRBJ1-1	CASSPGGWGTEAFF	TGTGCCAGCTCACCAGGAGGATGGGGCACTGAAGCTTTCTTT
TRBD1	.	TRBV2	TRBJ1-5	CASSEDRGSRGNQPQHF	TGTGCCAGCAGTGAAGACAGGGGGAGCCGTGGGAATCAGCCCCAGCATTTT
TRBD2	few	TRBV2	TRBJ2-7	CASTPGLAGYEQYF	TGTGCCAGCACTCCCGGACTAGCGGGATACGAGCAGTACTTC
TRBD1	.	TRBV2	TRBJ2-7	CASRSGTGWVYEQYF	TGTGCCAGCAGGAGCGGGACAGGGTGGGTCTACGAGCAGTACTTC
.	.	TRBV6-4	TRBJ2-3	CASSDSGMRSTDTQYF	TGTGCCAGCAGTGACTCCGGTATGAGGAGCACAGATACGCAGTATTTT